The clone carrying this T cell receptor beta chain was found a few times. No antigen is known for it. Germline CDR1 and CDR2: MDHEN and SYDVKM. The CDR3 is 15 amino acids. V was trimmed by 2 bases and J by 4 bases, leaving 12 bases between them. This sample is part of a study of early T cells in non-severe SARS-CoV-2 infection. Across the study: Bulk RNA isolated from unsorted whole blood underwent sequencing; chains were not paired. General study findings and limits: The study's VDJdb matching favored anti-spike CD8 responses and missed private and CD4 specificities.

Unique molecular identifiers tagged individual cDNA molecules. TCRdb fed the 5' RACE reads into MiXCR, producing one record per CDR3 protein. The table includes about 49,000 distinct CDR3 sequences, roughly 6% detected once. The rearrangement uses TRBV28 and TRBJ1-5; a possible D gene is TRBD1 (5 bases). The receptor comes from an adult who was a healthcare worker with PCR-confirmed SARS-CoV-2 infection or an uninfected control (not recorded which). The sequencing used whole blood, collected at baseline. CDR3: CASSLPSGANQPQHF. The DNA for the CDR3 is TGTGCCAGCAGTTTACCCTCCGGGGCGAATCAGCCCCAGCATTTT.